These T cell receptor beta chains were read from a single sample in a study of CD8+CD57+ T cells in acquired aplastic anemia. Via MiXCR, TCRdb re-called the reads, giving one row per CDR3 protein. The profile shows around 250,000 distinct CDR3 sequences, 56% of them singletons. The sequencing input was sorted CD4+, CD8+, or CD8+CD57+ T cells (not recorded which) from PBMCs. Source of these receptors: a human donor with severe aplastic anemia or a healthy control (not recorded which). CDR3s include the opening cysteine and the closing phenylalanine or tryptophan. The order of the fields is D gene, V gene, clone size, J gene, CDR3 DNA, CDR3 protein. The D gene is left open where the match is weak. Clone size is stated in some rows and not others, as once, few, many or a class when expanded.

>TRBD2|TRBV9|NA|TRBJ2-5
TGTGCCAGCAGCGTAGTCCCAGCGGGAGGAGAGACCCAGTACTTC
CASSVVPAGGETQYF
>NA|TRBV7-8|many|TRBJ2-3
TGTGCCAGCACGAGGGGGGATACGCAGTATTTT
CASTRGDTQYF
>NA|TRBV20-1|NA|TRBJ2-5
TGCAGTGCTCAGCTGGGGGCGAGAGAGACCCAGTACTTC
CSAQLGARETQYF
>NA|TRBV28|few|TRBJ2-1
TGTGCCAGCAGTTTAGTGAATGAGCAGTTCTTC
CASSLVNEQFF
>NA|TRBV19|few|TRBJ1-1
TGTGCCAGTAGTACGGGCGGGTGGACTGAAGCTTTCTTT
CASSTGGWTEAFF
>TRBD1|TRBV9|many|TRBJ2-6
TGTGCCAGCAGCGAACAGGGGGCGACCCGCTCTGGGGCCAACGTCCTGACTTTC
CASSEQGATRSGANVLTF
>NA|TRBV3-1|many|TRBJ1-6
TGTGCCAGCAAGCCGAGCTCCTATAATTCACCCCTCCACTTT
CASKPSSYNSPLHF
>NA|TRBV30|many|TRBJ1-1
TGTGCCTGGAGTCATAGAGACTGGGAAACTGAAGCTTTCTTT
CAWSHRDWETEAFF
>NA|TRBV20-1|NA|TRBJ2-7
TGCAGTGCTAGTGTTCCTAAAACCTACGAGCAGTACTTC
CSASVPKTYEQYF
>NA|TRBV7-2|NA|TRBJ2-1
TGTGCCAGCAGCGTCCAGCCCGGGAATGAGCAGTTCTTC
CASSVQPGNEQFF
>TRBD2|TRBV9|NA|TRBJ2-3
TGTGCCAGCAGCGTATTAGCGGGGAGCACAGATACGCAGTATTTT
CASSVLAGSTDTQYF
>NA|TRBV7-3|NA|TRBJ2-3
TGTGCCAGCAGCTTAAATTTCGGAAGTCGCACAGATACGCAGTATTTT
CASSLNFGSRTDTQYF
>TRBD1|TRBV19|NA|TRBJ1-5
TGTGCCAGTAGGCCGGGACAGGGTCCTCAGCCCCAGCATTTT
CASRPGQGPQPQHF
>NA|TRBV18|NA|TRBJ1-3
TGTGCCAGCTCACCACTTAAGGGCACCTCCTCTGGAAACACCATATATTTT
CASSPLKGTSSGNTIYF
>NA|TRBV10-3|many|TRBJ1-6
TGTGCCATCAGCAATAAGGATAATTCACCCCTCCACTTT
CAISNKDNSPLHF
>NA|TRBV25-1|few|TRBJ2-3
TGTGCCAGCAGTGAACCCTCGTGGGGGCCTAGCACAGATACGCAGTATTTT
CASSEPSWGPSTDTQYF
>NA|TRBV25-1|many|TRBJ2-7
TGTGCCAGCACCCGGGGGCCGGGCGAGCAGTACTTC
CASTRGPGEQYF
>TRBD1|TRBV7-2|NA|TRBJ1-6
TGTGCCAGCAGCCCGCCCACAGGGGGCATTTCACCCCTCCACTTT
CASSPPTGGISPLHF
>NA|TRBV7-2|NA|TRBJ2-3
TGTGCCAGCAGCCCTGTTGGAGGTGGCACAGATACGCAGTATTTT
CASSPVGGGTDTQYF
>NA|TRBV7-2|NA|TRBJ1-1
TGTGCCAGCAGCTTACAGGGAACAGGGTACACTGAAGCTTTCTTT
CASSLQGTGYTEAFF
>TRBD1|TRBV7-9|NA|TRBJ2-5
TGTGCCAGCAGCCCTCAGGGGGAAGAGACCCAGTACTTC
CASSPQGEETQYF
>TRBD1|TRBV7-9|NA|TRBJ1-5
TGTGCCAGCAGCAACTCGGAGGACAGGGAACAACACGAGCATTTT
CASSNSEDREQHEHF
>TRBD1|TRBV7-3|many|TRBJ1-2
TGTGCCAGCAGCCCGAGGACAGGCGTAGGCTACACCTTC
CASSPRTGVGYTF
>NA|TRBV19|once|TRBJ1-6
TGTGCCAGTAGTATCCTCCGCAAAAATTCACCCCTCCACTTT
CASSILRKNSPLHF
>NA|TRBV15|NA|TRBJ2-7
TGTGCCACCAGCAGAGATTTTCAGGGTGCCTACGAGCAGTACTTC
CATSRDFQGAYEQYF
>NA|TRBV19|NA|TRBJ2-6
TGTGTCAGTAGTATTCCCCTCTCTGGGGCCAACGTCCTGACTTTC
CVSSIPLSGANVLTF
>TRBD1|TRBV7-7|NA|TRBJ2-5
TGTGCTAGCAGCCCAGGGACAGGGGTACAAGAGACCCAGTACTTC
CASSPGTGVQETQYF
>NA|TRBV7-2|NA|TRBJ2-2
TGTGCCGGCAGCTTAATCCGGACTACCAGTACCGGGGAGCTGTTTTTT
CAGSLIRTTSTGELFF
>TRBD1|TRBV20-1|many|TRBJ2-7
TGCAGTGCTAGCCCGGGACAGGGGCCTCAGAGCTCCTACGAGCAGTACTTC
CSASPGQGPQSSYEQYF
>TRBD1|TRBV28|NA|TRBJ1-5
TGTGCCAGCAGTTCGGTGCCCGGACAGGGCAGGAATCAGCCCCAGCATTTT
CASSSVPGQGRNQPQHF
>NA|TRBV12-3/TRBV12-4|NA|TRBJ1-5
TGTGCCAGCAGTTCCCAAAGGGGAGGGCTTCAGCCCCAGCATTTT
CASSSQRGGLQPQHF
>NA|TRBV4-2|many|TRBJ1-1
TGTGCCAGCAGCCAAGCCCCGACAGGGAACACTGAAGCTTTCTTT
CASSQAPTGNTEAFF
>TRBD1|TRBV2|NA|TRBJ1-1
TGTGCCAGCAACGCAGGGGGAGACACTGAAGCTTTCTTT
CASNAGGDTEAFF
>NA|TRBV20-1|many|TRBJ1-1
TGCAGTGCTGCAGGGACCGGACCCACTGAAGCTTTCTTT
CSAAGTGPTEAFF
>NA|TRBV7-9|many|TRBJ1-6
TGTGCCAGCAGACCGCCGGGGGGGTTCGGCTCACCCCTCCACTTT
CASRPPGGFGSPLHF
>NA|TRBV2|NA|TRBJ1-5
TGTGCCAGCAGTCGCTCTCGGGGCAATCAGCCCCAGCATTTT
CASSRSRGNQPQHF
>TRBD2|TRBV6-5|many|TRBJ2-3
TGTGCCAGCAGATCGACTAGCGGGGGGGCCGTAGATACGCAGTATTTT
CASRSTSGGAVDTQYF
>NA|TRBV19|many|TRBJ1-5
TGTGCCAGTAGCCAACAGGGATATAGCAATCAGCCCCAGCATTTT
CASSQQGYSNQPQHF
>NA|TRBV20-1|NA|TRBJ2-3
TGCAGTGCTAGAGATCGAGGGGGGGCGGGTGGCACAGATACGCAGTATTTT
CSARDRGGAGGTDTQYF
>TRBD1|TRBV7-8|NA|TRBJ2-7
TGTGCCAGCAACGGACAGGGCTACGAGCAGTACTTC
CASNGQGYEQYF
>TRBD1|TRBV19|many|TRBJ2-4
TGTGCCAGTACCGGGACAGGGGGCATCAACATTCAGTACTTC
CASTGTGGINIQYF
>NA|TRBV20-1|NA|TRBJ2-1
TGCAGTGCTACCATACAAAACAGGGTTTTGTACAATGAGCAGTTCTTC
CSATIQNRVLYNEQFF
>TRBD1|TRBV7-2|once|TRBJ1-1
TGTGCTAGCAGCTTAAGGGTGGCAGGGGGCAAGGCTGAAGCTTTCTTT
CASSLRVAGGKAEAFF
>NA|TRBV6-6|NA|TRBJ1-6
TGTGCCAGCAGCACATCTAGGTTTTCACCCCTCCACTTT
CASSTSRFSPLHF
>NA|TRBV4-1|few|TRBJ2-7
TGCGCCAGCAGCCCGTTCTGGGGTAGCTCCTACGAGCAGTACTTC
CASSPFWGSSYEQYF
>NA|TRBV7-3|NA|TRBJ1-2
TGTGCCAGCAGCCAAGCGGGCAGCGTTAACTATGGCTACACCTTC
CASSQAGSVNYGYTF
>NA|TRBV24-1|NA|TRBJ2-3
TGTGCCACCAGTGACTCCGGGACGGCGGGAAGCACAGATACGCAGTATTTT
CATSDSGTAGSTDTQYF
>TRBD2|TRBV29-1|many|TRBJ2-7
TGCAGCGTTGGTGGCGGCGGGGGGGGGTACGAGCAGTACTTC
CSVGGGGGGYEQYF
>NA|TRBV2|few|TRBJ1-2
TGTGCCAGCAGCGCTGACAGTAACTATGGCTACACCTTC
CASSADSNYGYTF
>NA|TRBV7-2|NA|TRBJ1-2
TGTGCCAGCAGCTTAGCGGGTCAGTATGGCTACACCTTC
CASSLAGQYGYTF
>TRBD1|TRBV20-1|NA|TRBJ1-2
TGCAGTGCCGGACGTCCCGGGACAGGGTATGGCGATGGCTACACCTTC
CSAGRPGTGYGDGYTF
>NA|TRBV5-6|many|TRBJ2-3
TGTGCCAGCAGCGAGGGACCAGTCACAGATACGCAGTATTTT
CASSEGPVTDTQYF
>TRBD2|TRBV20-1|NA|TRBJ2-1
TGCAGTGCTAGTAAAGGAGACCTAGCGGGGGGGGATGAGCAGTTCTTC
CSASKGDLAGGDEQFF
>TRBD2|TRBV10-3|NA|TRBJ2-4
TGTGCCATCAGTCCGGGACTAGCGGGGGGGCCGGGGACCGGGGTAGCCAAAAACATTCAGTACTTC
CAISPGLAGGPGTGVAKNIQYF
>NA|TRBV19|once|TRBJ2-5
TGTGCCAGCCCCGGAGGAGCCCCTCAAGAGACCCAGTACTTC
CASPGGAPQETQYF
>TRBD2|TRBV15|few|TRBJ2-1
TGTGCCACCAGCAGAGATGGGGCGGGAGGAAGCCATGAGCAGTTCTTC
CATSRDGAGGSHEQFF